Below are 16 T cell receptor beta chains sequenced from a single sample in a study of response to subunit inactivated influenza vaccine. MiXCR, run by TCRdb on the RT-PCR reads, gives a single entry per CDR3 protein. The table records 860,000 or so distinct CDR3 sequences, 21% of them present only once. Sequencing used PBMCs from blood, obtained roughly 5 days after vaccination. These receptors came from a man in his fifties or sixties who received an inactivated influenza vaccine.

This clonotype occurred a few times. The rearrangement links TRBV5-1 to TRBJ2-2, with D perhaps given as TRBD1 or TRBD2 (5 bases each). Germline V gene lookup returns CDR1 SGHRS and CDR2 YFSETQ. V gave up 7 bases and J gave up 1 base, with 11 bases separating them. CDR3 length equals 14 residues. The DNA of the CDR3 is TGCGCCAGCGGGACGACAGTGAACACCGGGGAGCTGTTTTTT. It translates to CASGTTVNTGELFF. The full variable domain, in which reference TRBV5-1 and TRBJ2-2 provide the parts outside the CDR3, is KAGVTQTPRYLIKTRGQQVTLSCSPISGHRSVSWYQQTPGQGLQFLFEYFSETQRNKGNFPGRFSGRQFSNSRSEMNVSTLELGDSALYLCASGTTVNTGELFFGEGSRLTVL.

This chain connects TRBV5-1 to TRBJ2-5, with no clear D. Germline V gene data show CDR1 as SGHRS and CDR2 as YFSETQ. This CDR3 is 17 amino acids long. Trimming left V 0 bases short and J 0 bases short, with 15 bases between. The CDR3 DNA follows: TGCGCCAGCAGCTTGGCCAAACGCGTAGAATACCAAGAGACCCAGTACTTC. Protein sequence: CASSLAKRVEYQETQYF. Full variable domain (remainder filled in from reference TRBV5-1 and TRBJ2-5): KAGVTQTPRYLIKTRGQQVTLSCSPISGHRSVSWYQQTPGQGLQFLFEYFSETQRNKGNFPGRFSGRQFSNSRSEMNVSTLELGDSALYLCASSLAKRVEYQETQYFGPGTRLLVL.

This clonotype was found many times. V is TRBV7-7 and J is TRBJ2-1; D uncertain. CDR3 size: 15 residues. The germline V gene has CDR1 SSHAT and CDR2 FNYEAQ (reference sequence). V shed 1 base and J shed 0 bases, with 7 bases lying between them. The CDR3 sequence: CASSLVPSSYNEQFF. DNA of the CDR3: TGTGCCAGCAGCTTAGTCCCTAGCTCCTACAATGAGCAGTTCTTC.

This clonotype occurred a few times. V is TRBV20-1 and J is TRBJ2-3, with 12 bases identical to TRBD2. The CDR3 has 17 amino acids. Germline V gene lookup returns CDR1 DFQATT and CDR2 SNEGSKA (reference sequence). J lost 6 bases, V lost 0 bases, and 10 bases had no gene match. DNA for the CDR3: TGCAGTGCTAGAGATCTTGAGACTAGCGGGAGAAGCGATACGCAGTATTTT. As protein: CSARDLETSGRSDTQYF.

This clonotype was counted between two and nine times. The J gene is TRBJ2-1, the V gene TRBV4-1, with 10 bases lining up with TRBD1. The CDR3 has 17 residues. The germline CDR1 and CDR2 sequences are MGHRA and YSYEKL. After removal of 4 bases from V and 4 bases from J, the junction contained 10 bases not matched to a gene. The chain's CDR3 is CASSPNRQGAGYNEQFF. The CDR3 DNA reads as TGCGCCAGCAGCCCTAACCGACAGGGGGCGGGTTACAATGAGCAGTTCTTC.

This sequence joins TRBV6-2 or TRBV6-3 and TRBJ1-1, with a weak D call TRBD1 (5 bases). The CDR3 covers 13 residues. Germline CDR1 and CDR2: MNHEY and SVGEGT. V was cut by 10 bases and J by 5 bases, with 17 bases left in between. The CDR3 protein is CAIRGSVWTEAFF. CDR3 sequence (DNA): TGTGCCATCCGGGGGTCCGTGTGGACTGAAGCTTTCTTT.

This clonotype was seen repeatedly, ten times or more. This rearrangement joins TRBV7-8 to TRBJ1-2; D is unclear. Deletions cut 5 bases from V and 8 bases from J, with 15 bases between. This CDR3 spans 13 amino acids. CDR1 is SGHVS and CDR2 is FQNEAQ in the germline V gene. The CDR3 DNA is TGTGCCAGCAGCCCGAGAGTGGGTCAGGGCTACACCTTC. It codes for CASSPRVGQGYTF.

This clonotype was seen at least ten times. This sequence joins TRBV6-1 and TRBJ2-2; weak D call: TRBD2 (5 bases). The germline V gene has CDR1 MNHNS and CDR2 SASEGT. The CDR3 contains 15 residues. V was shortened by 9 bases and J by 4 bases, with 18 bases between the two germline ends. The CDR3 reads CASQIGLASTGELFF. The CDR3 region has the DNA TGTGCCAGTCAAATCGGGCTAGCCAGCACCGGGGAGCTGTTTTTT.

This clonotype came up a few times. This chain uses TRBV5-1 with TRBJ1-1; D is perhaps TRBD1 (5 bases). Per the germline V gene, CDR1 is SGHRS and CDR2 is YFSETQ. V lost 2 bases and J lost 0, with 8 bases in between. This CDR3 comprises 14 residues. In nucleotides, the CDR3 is TGCGCCAGCAGCTTCGGGACCTTGAACACTGAAGCTTTCTTT. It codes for CASSFGTLNTEAFF.

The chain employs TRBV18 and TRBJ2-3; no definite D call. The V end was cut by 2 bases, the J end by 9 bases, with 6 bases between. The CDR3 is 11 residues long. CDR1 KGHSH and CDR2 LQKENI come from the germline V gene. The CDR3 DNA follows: TGTGCCAGCTCACCAGAGAACACGCAGTATTTT. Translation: CASSPENTQYF.

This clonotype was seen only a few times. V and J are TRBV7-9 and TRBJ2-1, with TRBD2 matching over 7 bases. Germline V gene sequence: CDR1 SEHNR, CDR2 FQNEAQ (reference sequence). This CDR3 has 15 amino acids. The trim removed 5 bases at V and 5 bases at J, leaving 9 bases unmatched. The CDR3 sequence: CASSRGDLGHNEQFF. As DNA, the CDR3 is TGTGCCAGCAGCCGGGGGGACCTGGGTCACAATGAGCAGTTCTTC.

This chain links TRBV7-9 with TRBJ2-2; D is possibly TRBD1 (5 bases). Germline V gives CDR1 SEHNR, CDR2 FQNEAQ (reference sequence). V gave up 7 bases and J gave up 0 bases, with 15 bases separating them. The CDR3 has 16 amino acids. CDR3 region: CASTQYGAANTGELFF. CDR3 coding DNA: TGTGCCAGCACCCAATATGGGGCCGCGAACACCGGGGAGCTGTTTTTT.

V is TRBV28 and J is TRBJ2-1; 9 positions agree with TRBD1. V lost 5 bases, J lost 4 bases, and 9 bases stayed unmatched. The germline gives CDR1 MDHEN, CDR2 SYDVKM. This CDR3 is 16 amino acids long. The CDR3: CASSQTGGASYNEQFF. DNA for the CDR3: TGTGCCAGCAGTCAAACAGGGGGCGCTTCTTACAATGAGCAGTTCTTC.

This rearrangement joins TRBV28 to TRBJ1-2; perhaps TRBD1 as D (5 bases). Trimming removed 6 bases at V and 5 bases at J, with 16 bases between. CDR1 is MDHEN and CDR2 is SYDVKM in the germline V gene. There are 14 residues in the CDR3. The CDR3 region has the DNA TGTGCCAGCAGCCGAACCGGGACTCAATATGGCTACACCTTC. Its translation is CASSRTGTQYGYTF.

The CDR3 sequence is CASQPGGETQYF. The CDR3 DNA is TGTGCCAGCCAACCCGGGGGAGAGACCCAGTACTTC. The chain carries TRBV7-9 and TRBJ2-5, with D perhaps matching TRBD2 (6 bases). V gave up 8 bases and J gave up 4 bases, with 11 bases separating them. From germline, CDR1 is SEHNR and CDR2 FQNEAQ (reference sequence). The CDR3 has 12 residues.

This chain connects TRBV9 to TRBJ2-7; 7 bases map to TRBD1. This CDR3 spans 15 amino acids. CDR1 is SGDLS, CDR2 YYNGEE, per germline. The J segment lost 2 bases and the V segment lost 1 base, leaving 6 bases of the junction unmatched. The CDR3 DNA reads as TGTGCCAGCAGCGTAACTACAGGGGTTCCCTACGAGCAGTACTTC. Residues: CASSVTTGVPYEQYF.